This T cell receptor beta chain was sequenced for a study of shared clonotypes between healthy human individuals. The study, taken as a whole, reports: Clonotype sharing among donors likely depends on sequencing depth.

This clone occurred once. As yet, its antigen is unknown. Genomic DNA of each subset was evenly split across several immunoSEQ plates. Authors' methods: ImmunoSEQ gave junction-only sequences without quality scores, so filtering differed. Clones were sequenced by immunoSEQ multiplex PCR, and TCRdb holds only the in-frame ones, with some missing. Clone size and the V and J calls come from that table; the DNA yielded D and trimming. The table includes about 2 million clones, roughly 94% detected once. The ends lost 2 bases at V and 9 bases at J; junction bases unmatched: 6. The CDR3 contains 15 residues. CDR1 ENHRY and CDR2 SYGVKD come from the germline V gene. Terminally differentiated effector memory CD45RA+ cells were excluded by CCR7 positive selection of CD45RO-negative cells.

This sequence joins TRBV10-3 and TRBJ2-1; 11 bases align to TRBD2. Sequenced input: naive CD8+ T cells sorted from blood. The source is a man younger than 35 in good health. In nucleotides, the CDR3 is TGTGCCATCAGTGAGCCGGGACTAGCGGCCTTTGAGCAGTTCTTC. Protein product: CAISEPGLAAFEQFF.